The source of this TCR beta chain is a study of early T cells in non-severe SARS-CoV-2 infection. Study background: From unsorted whole blood, bulk RNA was sequenced, and the chains remained unpaired. Points from the study as a whole: VDJdb matches were skewed toward anti-spike CD8 T cell responses.

Individual cDNA molecules were tagged with unique molecular identifiers, the study reported. TCRdb reanalysed the 5' RACE reads using MiXCR and keeps one entry per CDR3 protein. Of about 100,000 distinct CDR3 sequences listed, 11% are singletons. Trimming removed 6 bases from V and 5 bases from J; junction bases left unmatched: 11. CDR1 and CDR2 from the germline V gene are LNHDA and SQIVND (reference sequence). This CDR3 is 15 amino acids long. A single count supports this clonotype. Its cognate antigen is unknown. The sample was whole blood. The source is an adult who was a healthcare worker with PCR-confirmed SARS-CoV-2 infection or an uninfected control (not recorded which). This chain links TRBV19 with TRBJ2-7, with 9 bases that match TRBD1. The CDR3 coding sequence is TGTGCCAGTAGGAGACGGGACAGGGATGGAGACGAGCAGTACTTC. It translates to CASRRRDRDGDEQYF.